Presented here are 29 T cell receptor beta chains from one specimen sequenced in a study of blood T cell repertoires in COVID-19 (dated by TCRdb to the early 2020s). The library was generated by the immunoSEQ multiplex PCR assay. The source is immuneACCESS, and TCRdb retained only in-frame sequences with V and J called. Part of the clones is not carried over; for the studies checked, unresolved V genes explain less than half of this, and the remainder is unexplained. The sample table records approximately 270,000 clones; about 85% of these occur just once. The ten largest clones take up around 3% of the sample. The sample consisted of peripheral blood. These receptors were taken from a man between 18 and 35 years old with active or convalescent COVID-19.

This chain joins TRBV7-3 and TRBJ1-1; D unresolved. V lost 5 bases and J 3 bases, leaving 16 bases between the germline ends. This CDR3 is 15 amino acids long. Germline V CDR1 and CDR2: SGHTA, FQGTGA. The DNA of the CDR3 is TGTGCCAGCAGCCCAACGGCGGGTCGGTACACTGAAGCTTTCTTT. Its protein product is CASSPTAGRYTEAFF.

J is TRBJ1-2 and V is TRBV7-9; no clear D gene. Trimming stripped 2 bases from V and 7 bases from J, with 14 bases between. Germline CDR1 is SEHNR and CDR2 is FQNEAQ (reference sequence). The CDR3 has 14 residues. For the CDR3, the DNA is TGTGCCAGCAGCTTACTTTCAGGAACCGGTGGCTACACCTTC. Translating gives CASSLLSGTGGYTF.

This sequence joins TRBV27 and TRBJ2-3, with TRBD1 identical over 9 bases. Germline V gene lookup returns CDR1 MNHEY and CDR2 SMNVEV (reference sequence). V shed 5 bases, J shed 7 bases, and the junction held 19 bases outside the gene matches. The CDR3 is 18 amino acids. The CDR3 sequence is CASSPNTGGTLNVNTQYF. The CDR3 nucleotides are TGTGCCAGCAGTCCAAACACAGGGGGCACCCTGAATGTAAATACGCAGTATTTT.

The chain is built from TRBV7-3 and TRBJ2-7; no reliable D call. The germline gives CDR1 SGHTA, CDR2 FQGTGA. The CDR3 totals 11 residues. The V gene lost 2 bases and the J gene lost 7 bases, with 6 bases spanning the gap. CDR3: CASSLEREQYF. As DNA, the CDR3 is TGTGCCAGCAGCTTAGAGAGAGAGCAGTACTTC.

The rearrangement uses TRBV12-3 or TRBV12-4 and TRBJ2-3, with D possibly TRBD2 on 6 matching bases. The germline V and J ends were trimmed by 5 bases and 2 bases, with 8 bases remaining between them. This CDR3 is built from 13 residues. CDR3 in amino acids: CASSRLDTDTQYF. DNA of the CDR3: TGTGCCAGCAGTCGACTAGACACAGATACGCAGTATTTT.

This CDR3 is CASSPLGGNPHTQYF. The CDR3 nucleotides are TGTGCCAGCAGCCCCCTTGGCGGGAATCCGCATACGCAGTATTTT. The gene calls are TRBV27 and TRBJ2-3, with D possibly matching TRBD2 (6 bases). V shed 6 bases and J shed 7 bases, with 20 bases lying between them. Germline V gives CDR1 MNHEY, CDR2 SMNVEV (reference sequence). CDR3 length: 15 residues.

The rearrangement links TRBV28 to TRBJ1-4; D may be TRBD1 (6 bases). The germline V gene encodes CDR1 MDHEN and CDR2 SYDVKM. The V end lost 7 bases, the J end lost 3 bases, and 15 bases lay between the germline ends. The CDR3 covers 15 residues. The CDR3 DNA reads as TGTGCCAGCAACGTTCAGGGGATGGCTAATGAAAAACTGTTTTTT. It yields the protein CASNVQGMANEKLFF.

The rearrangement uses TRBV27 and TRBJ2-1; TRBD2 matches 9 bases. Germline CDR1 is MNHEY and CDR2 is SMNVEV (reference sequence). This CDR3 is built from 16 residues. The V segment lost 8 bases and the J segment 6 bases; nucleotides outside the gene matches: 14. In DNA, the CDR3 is TGTGCCAGCGCCAGAGGTGCTAGCGGGATATCCAATGAGCAGTTCTTC. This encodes CASARGASGISNEQFF.

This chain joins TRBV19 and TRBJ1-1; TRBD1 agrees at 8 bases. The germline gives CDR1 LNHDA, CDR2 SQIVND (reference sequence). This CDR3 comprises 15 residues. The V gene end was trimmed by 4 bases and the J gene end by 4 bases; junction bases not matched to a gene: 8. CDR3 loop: CASSKPGGLGTEAFF. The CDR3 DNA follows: TGTGCCAGTAGTAAACCAGGGGGCTTGGGCACTGAAGCTTTCTTT.

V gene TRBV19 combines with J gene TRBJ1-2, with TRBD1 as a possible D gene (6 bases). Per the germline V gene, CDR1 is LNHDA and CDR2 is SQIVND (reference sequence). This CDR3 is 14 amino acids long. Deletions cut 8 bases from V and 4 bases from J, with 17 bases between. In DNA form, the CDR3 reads TGTGCCAGTCGACGAGGGGGTTCGGGCTATGGCTACACCTTC. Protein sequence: CASRRGGSGYGYTF.

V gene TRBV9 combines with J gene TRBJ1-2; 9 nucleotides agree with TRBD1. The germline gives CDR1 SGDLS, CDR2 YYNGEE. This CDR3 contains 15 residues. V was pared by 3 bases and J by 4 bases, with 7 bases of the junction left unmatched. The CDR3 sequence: CASSAYRGRIYGYTF. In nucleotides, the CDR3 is TGTGCCAGCAGCGCCTACAGGGGGCGCATCTATGGCTACACCTTC.

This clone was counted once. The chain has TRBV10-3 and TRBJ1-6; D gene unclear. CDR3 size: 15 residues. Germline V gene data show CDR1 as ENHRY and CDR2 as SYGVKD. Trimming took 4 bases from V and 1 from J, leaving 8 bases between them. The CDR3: CAISGGISYNSPLHF. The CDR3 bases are TGTGCCATCAGTGGAGGGATTTCCTATAATTCACCCCTCCACTTT.

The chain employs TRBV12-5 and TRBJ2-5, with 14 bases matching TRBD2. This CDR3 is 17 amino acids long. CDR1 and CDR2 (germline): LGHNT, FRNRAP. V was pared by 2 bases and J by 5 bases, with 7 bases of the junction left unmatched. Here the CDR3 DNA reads TGTGCTAGTGGTTTGAGGGGACTAGCGGGAGTCGGGGAGACCCAGTACTTC. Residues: CASGLRGLAGVGETQYF.

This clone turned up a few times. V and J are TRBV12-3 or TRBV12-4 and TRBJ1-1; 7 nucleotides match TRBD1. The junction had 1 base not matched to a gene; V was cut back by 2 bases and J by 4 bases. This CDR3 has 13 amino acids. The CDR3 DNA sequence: TGTGCCAGCAGTTTAACAGGGGTCACTGAAGCTTTCTTT. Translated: CASSLTGVTEAFF.

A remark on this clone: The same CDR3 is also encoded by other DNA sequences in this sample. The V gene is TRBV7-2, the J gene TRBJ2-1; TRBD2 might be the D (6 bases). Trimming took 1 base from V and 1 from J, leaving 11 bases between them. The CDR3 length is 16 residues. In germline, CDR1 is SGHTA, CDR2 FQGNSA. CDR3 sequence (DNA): TGTGCCAGCAGCTTAGTCGGGGGAGCGTCCTACAATGAGCAGTTCTTC. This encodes CASSLVGGASYNEQFF.

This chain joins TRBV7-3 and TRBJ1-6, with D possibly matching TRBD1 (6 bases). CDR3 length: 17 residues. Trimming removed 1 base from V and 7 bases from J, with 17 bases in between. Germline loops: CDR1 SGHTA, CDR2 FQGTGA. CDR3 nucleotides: TGTGCCAGCAGCTTAAGGGGGAGGGGGGAAGCCAATTCACCCCTCCACTTT. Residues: CASSLRGRGEANSPLHF.

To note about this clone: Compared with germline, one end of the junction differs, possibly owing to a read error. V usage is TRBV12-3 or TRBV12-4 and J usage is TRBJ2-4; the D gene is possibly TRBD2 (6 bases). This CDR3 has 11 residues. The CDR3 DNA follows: TGTGCCAGCAGTTTAGGGGGACTTCTCGACTTC. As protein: CASSLGGLLDF.

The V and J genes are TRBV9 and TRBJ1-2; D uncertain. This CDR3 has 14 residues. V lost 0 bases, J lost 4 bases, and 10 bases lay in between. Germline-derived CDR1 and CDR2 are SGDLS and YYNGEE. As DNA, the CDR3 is TGTGCCAGCAGCGTAGACCTAAGCGGCTATGGCTACACCTTC. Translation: CASSVDLSGYGYTF. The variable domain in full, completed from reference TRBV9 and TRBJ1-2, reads DSGVTQTPKHLITATGQRVTLRCSPRSGDLSVYWYQQSLDQGLQFLIQYYNGEERAKGNILERFSAQQFPDLHSELNLSSLELGDSALYFCASSVDLSGYGYTFGSGTRLTVV.

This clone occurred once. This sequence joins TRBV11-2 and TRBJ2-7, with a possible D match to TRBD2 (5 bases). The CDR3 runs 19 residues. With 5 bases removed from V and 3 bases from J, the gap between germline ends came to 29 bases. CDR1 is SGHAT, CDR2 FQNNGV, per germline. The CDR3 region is CASSALRKDFTPSGYEQYF. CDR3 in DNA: TGTGCCAGCAGCGCCCTTAGGAAGGACTTCACTCCCAGTGGCTACGAGCAGTACTTC.

CDR3: CASISLDRGNQPQHF. CDR3 nucleotide sequence: TGTGCCAGTATCTCGCTCGACCGGGGCAATCAGCCCCAGCATTTT. The chain recombines TRBV19 with TRBJ1-5; D gene uncertain. Trimming removed 7 bases from V and 2 bases from J, with 15 bases in between. The CDR3 sequence is 15 residues long. Per the germline V gene, CDR1 is LNHDA and CDR2 is SQIVND (reference sequence).

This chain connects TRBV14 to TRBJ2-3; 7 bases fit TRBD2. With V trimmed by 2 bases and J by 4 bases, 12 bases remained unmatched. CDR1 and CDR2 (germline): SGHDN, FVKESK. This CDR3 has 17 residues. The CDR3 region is CASSQPRAGFSSDTQYF. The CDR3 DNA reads TGTGCCAGCAGCCAACCTCGAGCGGGATTTTCATCAGATACGCAGTATTTT.

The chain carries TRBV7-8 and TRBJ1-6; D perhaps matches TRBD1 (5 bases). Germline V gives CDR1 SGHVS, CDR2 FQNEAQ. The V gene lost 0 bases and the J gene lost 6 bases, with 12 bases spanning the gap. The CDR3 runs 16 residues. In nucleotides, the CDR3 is TGTGCCAGCAGCTTAGCCTCAGGGAATTTTAATTCACCCCTCCACTTT. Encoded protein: CASSLASGNFNSPLHF.

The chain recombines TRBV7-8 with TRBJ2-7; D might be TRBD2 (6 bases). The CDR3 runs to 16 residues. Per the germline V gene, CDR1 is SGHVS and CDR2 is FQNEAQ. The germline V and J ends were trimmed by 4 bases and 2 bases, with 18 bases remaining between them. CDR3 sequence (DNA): TGTGCCAGCAGCTCCCCCGGGCGGGACCGGCCCTACGAGCAGTACTTC. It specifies CASSSPGRDRPYEQYF.

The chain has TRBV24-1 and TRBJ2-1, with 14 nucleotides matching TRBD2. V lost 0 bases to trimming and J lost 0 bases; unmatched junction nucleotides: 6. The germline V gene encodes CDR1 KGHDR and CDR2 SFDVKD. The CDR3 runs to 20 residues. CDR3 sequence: CATSDLPTSGRANSYNEQFF. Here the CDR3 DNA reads TGTGCCACCAGTGATTTGCCGACTAGCGGGAGGGCTAACTCCTACAATGAGCAGTTCTTC.

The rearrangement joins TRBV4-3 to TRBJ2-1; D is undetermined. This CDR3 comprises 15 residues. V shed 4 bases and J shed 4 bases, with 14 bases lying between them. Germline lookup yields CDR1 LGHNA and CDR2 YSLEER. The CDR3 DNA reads TGCGCCAGCAGCCCCCTCGTGAGTTCATACAATGAGCAGTTCTTC. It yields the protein CASSPLVSSYNEQFF.

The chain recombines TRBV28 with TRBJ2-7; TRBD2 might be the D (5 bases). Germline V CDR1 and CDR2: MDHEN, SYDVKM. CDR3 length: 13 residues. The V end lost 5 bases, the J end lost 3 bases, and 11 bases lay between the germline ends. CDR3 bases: TGTGCCAGCAGTAGAGGGCCTATCTACGAGCAGTACTTC. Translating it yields CASSRGPIYEQYF.

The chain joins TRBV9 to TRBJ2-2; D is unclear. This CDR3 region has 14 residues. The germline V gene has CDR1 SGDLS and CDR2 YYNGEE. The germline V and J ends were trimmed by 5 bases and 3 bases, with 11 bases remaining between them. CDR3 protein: CASSYRDYTGELFF. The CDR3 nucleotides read TGTGCCAGCAGTTATAGAGATTACACCGGGGAGCTGTTTTTT.

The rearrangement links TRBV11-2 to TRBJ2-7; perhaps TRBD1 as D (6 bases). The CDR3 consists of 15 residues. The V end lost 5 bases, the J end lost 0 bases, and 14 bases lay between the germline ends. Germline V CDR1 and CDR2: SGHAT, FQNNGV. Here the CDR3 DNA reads TGTGCCAGCAGCCCGACAGGTGTTAGCTCCTACGAGCAGTACTTC. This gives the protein CASSPTGVSSYEQYF.

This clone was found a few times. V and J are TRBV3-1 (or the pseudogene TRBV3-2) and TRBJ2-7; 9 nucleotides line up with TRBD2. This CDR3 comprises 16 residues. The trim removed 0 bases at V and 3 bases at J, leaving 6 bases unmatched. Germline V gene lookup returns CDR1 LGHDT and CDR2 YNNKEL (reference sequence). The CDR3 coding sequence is TGTGCCAGCAGCCAAGATCGGGTAGCGGGAGTCTACGAGCAGTACTTC. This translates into CASSQDRVAGVYEQYF.